The entry that follows covers one T cell receptor (beta chain) sequence. The antigen remains undetermined. Clones were sequenced by immunoSEQ multiplex PCR, and TCRdb holds only the in-frame ones, with some missing. The sample lists 7,100 or so clones, about 82% occurring once. The CDR3 is made up of 19 amino acids. This sample was included in a study of somatic mutations in cytotoxic T cells in rheumatoid arthritis. Study conclusions and caveats: The study found that the largest CD8+ clone exceeded 20% of CD8+ cells in about an eighth of the roughly 60 patients.

Sequencing was done on a sample of CD8+ T cells sorted from blood. This receptor was identified in an adult with rheumatoid arthritis. The rearrangement uses TRBV12-2 and TRBJ1-1. TRBV12-2 is flagged as a pseudogene. Here the CDR3 reads CASRPDEEGPPPLNTEAFF. CDR3 DNA sequence: TGTGCAAGTCGCCCGGACGAGGAGGGACCCCCACCTCTGAACACTGAAGCTTTCTTT.